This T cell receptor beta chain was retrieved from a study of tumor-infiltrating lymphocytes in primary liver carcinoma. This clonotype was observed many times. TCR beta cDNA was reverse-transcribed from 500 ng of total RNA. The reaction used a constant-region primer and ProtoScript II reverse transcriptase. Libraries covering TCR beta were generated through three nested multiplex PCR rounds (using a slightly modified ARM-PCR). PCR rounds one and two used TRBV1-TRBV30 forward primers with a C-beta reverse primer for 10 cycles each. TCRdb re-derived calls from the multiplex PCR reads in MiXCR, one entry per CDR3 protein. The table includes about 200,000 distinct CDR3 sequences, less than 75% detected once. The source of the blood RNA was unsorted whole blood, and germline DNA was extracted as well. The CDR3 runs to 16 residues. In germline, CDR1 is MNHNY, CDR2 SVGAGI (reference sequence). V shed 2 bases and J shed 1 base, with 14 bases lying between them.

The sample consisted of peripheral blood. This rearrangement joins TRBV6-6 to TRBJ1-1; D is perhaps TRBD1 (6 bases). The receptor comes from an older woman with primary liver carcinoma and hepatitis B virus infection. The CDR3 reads CASSYARGRRNTEAFF. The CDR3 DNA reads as TGTGCCAGCAGTTACGCCCGGGGGCGGCGGAACACTGAAGCTTTCTTT.